A selection of T cell receptor beta chains follows, all from one sample in a study of OX40 agonist ivuxolimab in advanced cancers. Assay used: immunoSEQ multiplex PCR; TCRdb lists only in-frame clones, some missing. Here the sample spans some 50,000 clones, about 90% being singletons. Sequencing was performed on CD4+ or CD8+ T cells sorted from blood, taken in a trial of the OX40 agonist ivuxolimab. Receptors were obtained from an adult with an advanced solid tumor such as melanoma, head and neck, liver or kidney cancer. The CDR3 runs from the conserved cysteine through the conserved F or W. The D gene is left open where the match is weak. Clone size is not always given. Where it is, it says once, few, many or a class for expanded clones.

abundance	v_gene	d_gene	j_gene	CDR3nt	CDR3aa
NA	TRBV18	TRBD2	TRBJ2-1	TGTGCCAGCTCCCCTAGCGGGGGTAGCTCCTACAATGAGCAGTTCTTC	CASSPSGGSSYNEQFF
NA	TRBV19	TRBD1	TRBJ2-6	TGTGCCAGTAGTAAACAGGGGTCTGGGGCCAACGTCCTGACTTTC	CASSKQGSGANVLTF
NA	TRBV6-5	NA	TRBJ1-4	TGTGCCAGCAATCGGGACATAAATAATGAAAAACTGTTTTTT	CASNRDINNEKLFF
few	TRBV30	NA	TRBJ1-2	TGTGCCTGGAGTGGAGGTGGAAGCTACACCTTC	CAWSGGGSYTF
NA	TRBV6-1	TRBD1	TRBJ2-5	TGTGCCAGCAGTGAACAGGGGGCGGGCGAGACCCAGTACTTC	CASSEQGAGETQYF
NA	TRBV6-5	TRBD1	TRBJ2-7	TGTGCCAGCAGTTATCTCGGACAGGGGTCCTACGAGCAGTACTTC	CASSYLGQGSYEQYF
NA	TRBV11-2	NA	TRBJ1-1	TGTGCCAGCAGCTCCCAAGGAGGCACTGAAGCTTTCTTT	CASSSQGGTEAFF
once	TRBV6-6	TRBD2	TRBJ2-1	TGTGCCAGCCGAATAGCGGGGGAATTTTCGGTCAATGAGCAGTTCTTC	CASRIAGEFSVNEQFF
NA	TRBV2	NA	TRBJ2-3	TGTGCCAGCAGTCAGACCCGAAGCCAAGATACGCAGTATTTT	CASSQTRSQDTQYF
once	TRBV9	NA	TRBJ1-4	TGTGCCAGCAGCCCCCACTCGGTACAGGGCTTTGAAAAACTGTTTTTT	CASSPHSVQGFEKLFF
NA	TRBV27	NA	TRBJ2-3	TGTGCCAGCACCACAGGGAGGGACGGCACAGATACGCAGTATTTT	CASTTGRDGTDTQYF
NA	TRBV10-1	NA	TRBJ2-1	TGCGCCAGCAGTGGAGGGACTCCAACCTACAATGAGCAGTTCTTC	CASSGGTPTYNEQFF
NA	TRBV29-1	NA	TRBJ1-1	TGCAGCGTAACAGGGATAAGAGCTTTCTTT	CSVTGIRAFF
once	TRBV7-2	NA	TRBJ2-3	TGTGCCAGCAGCTTGGGGGTTGCGGATACGCAGTATTTT	CASSLGVADTQYF
NA	TRBV28	TRBD1	TRBJ1-1	TGTGCCAGCAGTTTTTATGGCGGACAGGAGGTGGGCACTGAAGCTTTCTTT	CASSFYGGQEVGTEAFF
NA	TRBV7-2	NA	TRBJ2-5	TGTGCCAGCAGCTCTGGACTGCTAGTATTCCAAGAGACCCAGTACTTC	CASSSGLLVFQETQYF
NA	TRBV7-9	NA	TRBJ2-7	TGTGCCAGCGAAAAGGCGGGACTGGATGAGCAGTACTTC	CASEKAGLDEQYF
NA	TRBV27	TRBD1	TRBJ2-1	TGTGCCAGCAGGGGACAGACCTCCTACAATGAGCAGTTCTTC	CASRGQTSYNEQFF
NA	TRBV19	NA	TRBJ2-3	TGTGCCAGTAGTATAAGTACAGATACGCAGTATTTT	CASSISTDTQYF
NA	TRBV5-6	NA	TRBJ1-1	TGTGCCAGCAGCTTGCTAGGGATGAACACTGAAGCTTTCTTT	CASSLLGMNTEAFF
NA	TRBV10-3	NA	TRBJ1-6	TGTGCCGCTTCAGGGGTTGGTTCACCCCTCCACTTT	CAASGVGSPLHF
NA	TRBV5-4	NA	TRBJ1-2	TGTGCCAGCAGCTTAGACGGAACTACAGCTCTGAACTATGGCTACACCTTC	CASSLDGTTALNYGYTF
NA	TRBV9	TRBD1	TRBJ2-1	TGTGCCAGCAGCTGGGGACAGGGGGGCAATGAGCAGTTCTTC	CASSWGQGGNEQFF
NA	TRBV5-4	TRBD2	TRBJ2-1	TGTGCCAGCGGCGGGACTAGCGGGAGTGGAGAGCAGTTCTTC	CASGGTSGSGEQFF
few	TRBV12-2	NA	TRBJ1-6	TGTGCAAGTCGCTTAGGAGGGGAGAGGGGGCAGGTGGGGAATTCACCCCTCCACTTT	CASRLGGERGQVGNSPLHF
NA	TRBV28	TRBD1	TRBJ2-7	TGTGCCAGCAGAATCCCCGGGACAGGGGACGAGCAGTACTTC	CASRIPGTGDEQYF
NA	TRBV6-1	TRBD1	TRBJ1-2	TGTGCCAGCAGTGAAAGGGAGGGGGCGCTCAATGGCTACACCTTC	CASSEREGALNGYTF
NA	TRBV11-2	TRBD2	TRBJ2-3	TGTGCCAGCAGCTCTTATCTAGCGGGGGGAAGCACAGATACGCAGTATTTT	CASSSYLAGGSTDTQYF
NA	TRBV28	NA	TRBJ1-2	TGTGCCAGCACCGGACGTGGACGGCTTAGGGACTATGGCTACACCTTC	CASTGRGRLRDYGYTF
few	TRBV10-1	NA	TRBJ2-2	TGCGCCAGCAGGGCGGCGGATAACACCGGGGAGCTGTTTTTT	CASRAADNTGELFF
NA	TRBV7-2	NA	TRBJ2-7	TGTGCCAGCAGCCAGATGGGCCCGTCCTACGAGCAGTACTTC	CASSQMGPSYEQYF
NA	TRBV4-1	NA	TRBJ2-3	TGCGCCAGCAGCCAAGAAGGAGCCATCCGAAGCACAGATACGCAGTATTTT	CASSQEGAIRSTDTQYF
NA	TRBV14	TRBD1	TRBJ2-1	TGTGCCAGCAGCACCGTCCCAGGGGGAATGTTTTGGGTTCAATACAATGAGCAGTTCTTC	CASSTVPGGMFWVQYNEQFF
NA	TRBV20-1	NA	TRBJ2-5	TGCAGTGCTAGAGATGGAGCCCAGTACTTC	CSARDGAQYF
NA	TRBV11-2	NA	TRBJ2-5	TGTGCCAGCAGCTTAGGGGGCCAAGGGTTAGAGACCCAGTACTTC	CASSLGGQGLETQYF
NA	TRBV27	TRBD2	TRBJ2-1	TGTGCCAGCAGTCATCGACTAGCGGCACACAATGAGCAGTTCTTC	CASSHRLAAHNEQFF
NA	TRBV7-9	NA	TRBJ2-1	TGTGCCAGCAGCTTGGCTGGGGGTGCGCAGTTCTTC	CASSLAGGAQFF
NA	TRBV28	TRBD1	TRBJ2-5	TGTGCCAGCAGGGGACAGGGGGCCGGAGAGACCCAGTACTTC	CASRGQGAGETQYF
NA	TRBV19	NA	TRBJ1-5	TGTGCCAGTAGTCCGGCTGTTAGCAATCAGCCCCAGCATTTT	CASSPAVSNQPQHF
NA	TRBV25-1	NA	TRBJ2-7	TGTGCCAGCAGTACCCCCGAGACGGCGAGCTCCTACGAGCAGTACTTC	CASSTPETASSYEQYF
NA	TRBV25-1	TRBD2	TRBJ2-7	TGTGCCAGCAGTGTGCTAGCGGGATACGAGCAGTACTTC	CASSVLAGYEQYF
NA	TRBV19	NA	TRBJ1-5	TGTGCCAGTAGTATATGGGGGGGAAGCGGCAATCAGCCCCAGCATTTT	CASSIWGGSGNQPQHF
NA	TRBV4-3	TRBD1	TRBJ2-7	TGCGCCAGCAGCCAAGAACCAGGGGGCGCTTCCAACGAGCAGTACTTC	CASSQEPGGASNEQYF
NA	TRBV29-1	NA	TRBJ2-3	TGCAGCGTTTTCTACAGGCCGGTTACTAGCACAGATACGCAGTATTTT	CSVFYRPVTSTDTQYF